This T cell receptor beta chain is drawn from a study of T cells in narcolepsy. About the research overall: Healthy controls were enrolled alongside patients with narcolepsy type 1 or type 2.

A note on this clone: Its antigen is unknown.

The V end was cut by 8 bases, the J end by 5 bases, with 13 bases between. Germline V lookup: CDR1 SGHVS, CDR2 FNYEAQ. CDR3 length: 13 amino acids. TCRdb's table, derived via immunoSEQ multiplex PCR, lists solely in-frame clones and lacks some. The table has just over 20,000 clones, roughly four fifths seen once; the top ten hold approximately 1.6%. Study-wide findings and caveats: Same-patient CSF and blood CD4+ T cell clonotypes included HCRT-specific and TRIB2-specific autoreactive ones. In some patient and control memory CD4+ samples, autoreactive clones were absent. Reportedly, autoreactive clonotypes were serially detected in patients' blood but not controls'.

The chain employs TRBV7-6 and TRBJ2-4; perhaps TRBD1 as D (6 bases). What was sequenced was memory (CD45RA-) CD4+ T cells from blood. This receptor was obtained from a human donor in good health. CDR3 loop: CASSEGVENIQYF. The CDR3 DNA reads as TGTGCCAGCTCCGAGGGGGTCGAAAACATTCAGTACTTC.